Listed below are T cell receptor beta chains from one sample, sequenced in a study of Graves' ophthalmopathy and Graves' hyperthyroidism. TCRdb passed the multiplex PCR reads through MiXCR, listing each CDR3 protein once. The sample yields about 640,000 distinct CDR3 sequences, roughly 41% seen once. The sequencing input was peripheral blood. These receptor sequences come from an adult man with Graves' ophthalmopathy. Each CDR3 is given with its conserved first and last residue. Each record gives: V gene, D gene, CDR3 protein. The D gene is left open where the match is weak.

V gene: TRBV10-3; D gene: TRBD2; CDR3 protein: CATRGIAGVTDTQYF
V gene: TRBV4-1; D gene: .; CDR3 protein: CASSQGVQATYEQYF
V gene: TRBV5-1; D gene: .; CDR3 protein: CASSLPTPTQNTEAFF
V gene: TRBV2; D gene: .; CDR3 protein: CASFNSNEQFF
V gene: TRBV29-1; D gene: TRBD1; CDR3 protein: CSVGDSPEAFF
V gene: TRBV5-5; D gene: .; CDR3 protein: CASSLHRTYEQYF
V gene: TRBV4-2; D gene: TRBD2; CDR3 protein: CASSPRGAGELFF
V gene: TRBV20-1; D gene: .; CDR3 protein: CSASGRAGANVLTF
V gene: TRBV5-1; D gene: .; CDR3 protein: CASSFTEGEETQYF
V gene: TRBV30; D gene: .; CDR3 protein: CAWSVGSSELFF
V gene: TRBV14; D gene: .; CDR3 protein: CASSPVGPEAFF
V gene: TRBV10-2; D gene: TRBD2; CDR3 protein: CASSDRTRRETQYF
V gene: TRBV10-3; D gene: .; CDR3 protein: CATQERGGDNEQFF
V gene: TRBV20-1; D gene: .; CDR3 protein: CSARGRTAFNEKLFF
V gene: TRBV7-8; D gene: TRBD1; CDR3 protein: CASSQDWRQGNNIYEQYF